The T cell receptor (beta chain) under discussion was sequenced for a study of cytomegalovirus exposure and HLA in healthy donors. Findings of the study overall: Reportedly, diagnosis of cytomegalovirus status by the classifier showed high specificity and sensitivity.

13 Jbeta primers and 60 Vbeta primers were used for the PCR. The table came from immunoSEQ multiplex PCR; TCRdb's copy has only in-frame clones and leaves some out. Of 190,000 or so clones in the sample, roughly four fifths were seen once. As to this clone: Its antigen is still unknown.

Trimming stripped 10 bases from V and 2 bases from J, with 18 bases between. The CDR3 totals 14 residues. CDR1 MDHEN and CDR2 SYDVKM come from the germline V gene. The genes are TRBV28 and TRBJ2-7; D uncertain. The origin of this receptor is a man aged 50-60 years in good health and CMV-seronegative. The source material was PBMCs. Written as DNA, the CDR3 is TGTGCCATTGCAGGATTCGGCAAAACCTACGAGCAGTACTTC. Its translation is CAIAGFGKTYEQYF.